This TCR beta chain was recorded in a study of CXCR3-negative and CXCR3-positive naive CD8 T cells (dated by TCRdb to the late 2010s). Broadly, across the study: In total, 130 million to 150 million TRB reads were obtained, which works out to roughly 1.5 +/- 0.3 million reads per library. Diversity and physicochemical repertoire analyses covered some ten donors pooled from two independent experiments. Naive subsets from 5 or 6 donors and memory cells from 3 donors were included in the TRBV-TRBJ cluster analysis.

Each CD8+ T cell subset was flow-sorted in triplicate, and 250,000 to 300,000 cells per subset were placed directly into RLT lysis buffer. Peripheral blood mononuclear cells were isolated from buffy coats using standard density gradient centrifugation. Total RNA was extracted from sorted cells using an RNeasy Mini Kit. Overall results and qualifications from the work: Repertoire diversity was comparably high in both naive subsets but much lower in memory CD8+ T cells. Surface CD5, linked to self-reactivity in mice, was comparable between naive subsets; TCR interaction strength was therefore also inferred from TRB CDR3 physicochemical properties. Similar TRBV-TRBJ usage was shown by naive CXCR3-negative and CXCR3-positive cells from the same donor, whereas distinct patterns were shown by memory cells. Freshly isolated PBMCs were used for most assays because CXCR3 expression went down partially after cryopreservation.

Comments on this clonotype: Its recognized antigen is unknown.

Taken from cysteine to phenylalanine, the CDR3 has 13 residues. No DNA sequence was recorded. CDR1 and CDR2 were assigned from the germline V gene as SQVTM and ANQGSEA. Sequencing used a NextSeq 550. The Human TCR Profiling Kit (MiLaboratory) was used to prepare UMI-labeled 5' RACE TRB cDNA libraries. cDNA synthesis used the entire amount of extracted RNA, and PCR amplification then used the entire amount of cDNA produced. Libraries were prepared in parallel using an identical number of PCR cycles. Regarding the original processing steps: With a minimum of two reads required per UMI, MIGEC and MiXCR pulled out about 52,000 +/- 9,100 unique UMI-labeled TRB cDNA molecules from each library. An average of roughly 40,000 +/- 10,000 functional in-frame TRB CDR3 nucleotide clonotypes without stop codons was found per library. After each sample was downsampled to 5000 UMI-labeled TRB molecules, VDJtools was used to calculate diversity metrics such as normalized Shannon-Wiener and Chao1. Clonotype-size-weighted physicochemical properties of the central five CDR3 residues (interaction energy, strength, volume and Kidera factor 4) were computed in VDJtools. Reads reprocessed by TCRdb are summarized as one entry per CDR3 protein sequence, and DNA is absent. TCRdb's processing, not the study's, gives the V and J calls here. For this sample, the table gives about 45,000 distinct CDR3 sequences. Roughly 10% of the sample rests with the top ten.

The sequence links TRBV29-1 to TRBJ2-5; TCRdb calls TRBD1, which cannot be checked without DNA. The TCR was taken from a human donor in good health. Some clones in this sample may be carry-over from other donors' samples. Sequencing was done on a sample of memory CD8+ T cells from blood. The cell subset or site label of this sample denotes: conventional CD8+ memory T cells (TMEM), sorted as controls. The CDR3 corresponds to CSVDLQGSETQYF.